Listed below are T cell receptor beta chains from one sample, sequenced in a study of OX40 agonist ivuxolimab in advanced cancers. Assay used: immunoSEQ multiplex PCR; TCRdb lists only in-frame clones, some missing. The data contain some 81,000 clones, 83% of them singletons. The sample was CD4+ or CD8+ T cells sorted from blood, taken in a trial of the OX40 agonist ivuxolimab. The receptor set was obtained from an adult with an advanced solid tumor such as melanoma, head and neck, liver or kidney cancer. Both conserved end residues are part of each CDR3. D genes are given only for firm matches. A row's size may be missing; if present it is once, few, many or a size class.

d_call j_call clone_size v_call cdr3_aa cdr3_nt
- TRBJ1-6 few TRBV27 CASSLSDRWDSPLHF TGTGCCAGCAGTTTATCGGACAGATGGGATTCACCCCTCCACTTT
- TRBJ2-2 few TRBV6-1 CAVQWGANTGELFF TGTGCCGTCCAGTGGGGTGCGAACACCGGGGAGCTGTTTTTT
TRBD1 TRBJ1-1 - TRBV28 CASSLYATGRTEAFF TGTGCCAGCAGTTTATACGCGACAGGGCGAACTGAAGCTTTCTTT
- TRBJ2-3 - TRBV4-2 CASSPAGRPDTQYF TGTGCCAGCAGCCCTGCAGGTAGGCCAGATACGCAGTATTTT
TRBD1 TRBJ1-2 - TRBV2 CASSWGQGTNYGYTF TGTGCCAGCAGCTGGGGACAGGGGACTAACTATGGCTACACCTTC
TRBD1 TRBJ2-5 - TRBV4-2 CASSQGGGNTQETQYF TGTGCCAGCAGCCAAGGAGGGGGCAACACTCAAGAGACCCAGTACTTC
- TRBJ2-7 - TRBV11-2 CASSLPLGTSSSYEQYF TGTGCCAGCAGCTTACCCCTCGGGACGTCGAGCTCCTACGAGCAGTACTTC
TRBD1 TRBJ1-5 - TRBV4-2 CASSLGQGERQPQHF TGTGCCAGCAGCCTAGGACAGGGGGAAAGGCAGCCCCAGCATTTT
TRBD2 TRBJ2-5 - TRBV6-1 CASSDQLAVLGQETQYF TGTGCCAGCAGTGACCAACTAGCGGTCCTAGGACAAGAGACCCAGTACTTC
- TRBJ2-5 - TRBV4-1 CASSHPRDPPPETQYF TGCGCCAGCAGCCACCCCCGGGACCCACCCCCAGAGACCCAGTACTTC
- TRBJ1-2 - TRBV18 CASSHDRSSPANYGYTF TGTGCCAGCTCCCACGACAGGAGTTCTCCAGCTAACTATGGCTACACCTTC
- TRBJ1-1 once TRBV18 CASSSGVGTEAFF TGTGCCAGCTCAAGTGGTGTTGGCACTGAAGCTTTCTTT
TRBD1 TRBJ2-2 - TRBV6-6 CASSRTGDSGELFF TGTGCCAGCAGTCGGACAGGGGATTCCGGGGAGCTGTTTTTT
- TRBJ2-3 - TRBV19 CASSMVPGLGTDTQYF TGTGCCAGTAGTATGGTTCCTGGATTGGGCACAGATACGCAGTATTTT
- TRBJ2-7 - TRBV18 CASSPQDSAQGEQYF TGTGCCAGCTCACCACAGGACAGTGCCCAGGGCGAGCAGTACTTC
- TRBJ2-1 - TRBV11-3 CASTSVYYNEQFF TGTGCCAGCACCTCAGTCTACTACAATGAGCAGTTCTTC
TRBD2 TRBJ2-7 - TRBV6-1 CASSERTSGRDPHEQYF TGTGCCAGCAGTGAACGGACTAGCGGGAGGGACCCACACGAGCAGTACTTC
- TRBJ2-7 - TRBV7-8 CASSLTGPAYEQYF TGTGCCAGCAGCTTAACCGGTCCCGCATACGAGCAGTACTTC
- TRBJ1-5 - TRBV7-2 CASSLGDPGQPQHF TGTGCCAGCAGCTTAGGGGATCCGGGGCAGCCCCAGCATTTT
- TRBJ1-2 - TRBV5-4 CASSLAGTNYGYTF TGTGCCAGCAGCTTGGCAGGAACTAACTATGGCTACACCTTC
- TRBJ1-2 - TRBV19 CASRDPGSANYGYTF TGTGCCAGTAGGGACCCAGGGTCAGCTAACTATGGCTACACCTTC
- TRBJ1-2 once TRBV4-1 CASSQEIAGGGYTF TGCGCCAGCAGCCAAGAAATCGCGGGCGGCGGCTACACCTTC
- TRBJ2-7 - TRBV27 CASSHGTEQYF TGTGCCAGCAGTCACGGGACAGAGCAGTACTTC
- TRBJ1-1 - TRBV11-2 CASSYQGIGTEAFF TGTGCCAGCAGCTATCAGGGGATAGGCACTGAAGCTTTCTTT
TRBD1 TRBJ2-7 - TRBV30 CAWSGNRGLAYEQYF TGTGCCTGGAGTGGAAACAGGGGGCTTGCCTACGAGCAGTACTTC
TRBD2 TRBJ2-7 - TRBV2 CASSRTSGYEQYF TGTGCCAGCAGCCGGACTAGCGGATACGAGCAGTACTTC
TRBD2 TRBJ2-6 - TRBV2 CASLRRGAGANVLTF TGTGCCAGCCTTCGGCGGGGGGCTGGGGCCAACGTCCTGACTTTC